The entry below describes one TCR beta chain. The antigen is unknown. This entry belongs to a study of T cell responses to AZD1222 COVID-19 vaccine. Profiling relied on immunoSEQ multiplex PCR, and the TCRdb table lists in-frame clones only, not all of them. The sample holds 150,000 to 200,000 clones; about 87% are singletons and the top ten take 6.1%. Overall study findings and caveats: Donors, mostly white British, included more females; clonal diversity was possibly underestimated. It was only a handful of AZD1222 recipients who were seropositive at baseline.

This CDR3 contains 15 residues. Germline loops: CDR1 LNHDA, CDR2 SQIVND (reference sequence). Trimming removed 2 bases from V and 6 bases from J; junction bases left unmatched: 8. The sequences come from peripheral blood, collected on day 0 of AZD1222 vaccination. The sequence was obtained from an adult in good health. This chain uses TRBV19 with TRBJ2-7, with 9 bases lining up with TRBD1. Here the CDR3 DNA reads TGTGCCAGTAGTATATCCGCGGACAGGGGACGCGAGCAGTACTTC. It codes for CASSISADRGREQYF.